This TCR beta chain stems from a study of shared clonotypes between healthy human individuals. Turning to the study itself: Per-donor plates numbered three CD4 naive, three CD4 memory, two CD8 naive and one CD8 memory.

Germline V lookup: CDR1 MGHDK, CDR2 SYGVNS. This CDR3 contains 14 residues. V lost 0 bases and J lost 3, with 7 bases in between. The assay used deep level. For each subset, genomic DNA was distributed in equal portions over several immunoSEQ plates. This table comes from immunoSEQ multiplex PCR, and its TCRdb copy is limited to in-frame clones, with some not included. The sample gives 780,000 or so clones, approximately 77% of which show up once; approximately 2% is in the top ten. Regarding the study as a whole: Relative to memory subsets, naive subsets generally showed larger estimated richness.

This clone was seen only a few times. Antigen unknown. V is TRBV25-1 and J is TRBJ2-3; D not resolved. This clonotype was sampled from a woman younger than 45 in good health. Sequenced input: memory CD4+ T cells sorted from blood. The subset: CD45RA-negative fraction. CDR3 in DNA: TGTGCCAGCAGTGAATATGGGGTAACAGATACGCAGTATTTT. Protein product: CASSEYGVTDTQYF.